Below, 13 T cell receptor beta chains from the same sample are listed, as sequenced in a study of lung T cells in sarcoidosis with Löfgren's syndrome. TCRdb called the reads again in MiXCR, with one record for every CDR3 protein. The table has 15,000 to 20,000 distinct CDR3 sequences, about 20% seen once. Material for sequencing was CD4+ T cells from PBMCs. The receptors shown here come from a human donor with sarcoidosis (Löfgren's syndrome or another form), or a control subject (not recorded which).

Of note for this clonotype: One junction end does not reproduce the germline sequence, and a read error may be involved. V and J are TRBV20-1 and TRBJ1-5; maybe TRBD1 (6 bases). The length of the CDR3 is 18 residues. Germline V gives CDR1 DFQATT, CDR2 SNEGSKA (reference sequence). For the CDR3, the DNA is TGCAGTGCTAGAGACCGCCGCTTGCCAGGGGAACGCAATCAGCCTCAGCATTTT. It translates to CSARDRRLPGERNQPQHF.

This clonotype has at least ten counts. V usage is TRBV28 and J usage is TRBJ1-1, with D hard to call. The CDR3 runs to 14 residues. Trimming took off 6 bases at V and 1 base at J, with 12 bases between the two ends. Germline CDR1 and CDR2: MDHEN and SYDVKM. The CDR3 region has the DNA TGTGCCAGCAGACCCCCCGGAGGGAACACTGAAGCTTTCTTT. Its translation: CASRPPGGNTEAFF.

Ten or more counts support this clonotype. The V and J genes are TRBV2 and TRBJ2-7; 14 bases are a match to TRBD2. The CDR3 is 15 amino acids. Trimming at V came to 6 bases and at J to 2 bases, leaving 3 bases not matched to a gene. Germline values: CDR1 SNHLY, CDR2 FYNNEI. CDR3 DNA: TGTGCCAGCAGGGGGACTAGCGGGGGAGCCTACGAGCAGTACTTC. This encodes CASRGTSGGAYEQYF. The full variable domain, its missing parts supplied by reference TRBV2 and TRBJ2-7, is EPEVTQTPSHQVTQMGQEVILRCVPISNHLYFYWYRQILGQKVEFLVSFYNNEISEKSEIFDDQFSVERPDGSNFTLKIRSTKLEDSAMYFCASRGTSGGAYEQYFGPGTRLTVT.

Comment on this clonotype: This may come from a read error, since a much larger clone is one base off. V usage is TRBV7-2 and J usage is TRBJ2-7, with 14 bases lining up with TRBD2. Germline lookup yields CDR1 SGHTA and CDR2 FQGNSA. The CDR3 runs to 14 residues. The CDR3: CARSSGLAGEEQYF. The CDR3 DNA is TGTGCCCGCAGCTCGGGACTAGCGGGAGAGGAGCAGTACTTC.

This clonotype counts as medium-sized. The V and J genes are TRBV28 and TRBJ2-3; D unresolved. The V and J ends lost 8 bases and 2 bases respectively, with 5 bases between them. Germline V CDR1 and CDR2: MDHEN, SYDVKM. The CDR3 totals 11 residues. The CDR3 is CASGPTDTQYF. CDR3 DNA sequence: TGTGCCAGCGGACCCACAGATACGCAGTATTTT.

This clonotype was detected only a few times. The J gene is TRBJ2-5, the V gene TRBV12-3 or TRBV12-4, with D tentatively TRBD1 (6 bases). The CDR3 is 17 amino acids. Trimming shortened V by 5 bases and J by 3 bases, and 22 bases separated the two germline ends. The CDR3: CASSPPPPGQVKETQYF. Written as DNA, the CDR3 is TGTGCCAGCAGTCCCCCTCCCCCGGGACAAGTAAAAGAGACCCAGTACTTC.

With respect to this clonotype: A much bigger clone sits one base away, suggesting this may be a read error. The conserved closing phenylalanine or tryptophan is absent in this CDR3, likely reflecting a read error. V and J are TRBV10-3 and TRBJ2-7; 11 positions agree with TRBD1. Germline V CDR1 and CDR2: ENHRY, SYGVKD. CDR3 length: 13 residues. Trimming at V came to 6 bases and at J to 5 bases, leaving 3 bases not matched to a gene. The CDR3 reads CAISQGQGDEQYS. CDR3 DNA sequence: TGTGCCATCAGCCAGGGACAGGGGGACGAGCAGTACTCC.

This clonotype showed up many times. The chain has TRBV7-6 and TRBJ2-3; TRBD2 aligns across 7 bases. After removal of 1 base from V and 2 bases from J, the junction contained 3 bases not matched to a gene. CDR3 length equals 15 residues. CDR1 is SGHVS and CDR2 is FNYEAQ in the germline V gene. The CDR3 DNA follows: TGTGCCAGCAGCTTAGGGCTAGCGGCCACAGATACGCAGTATTTT. It is translated as CASSLGLAATDTQYF.

This clonotype has a count of ten or more. This chain connects TRBV20-1 to TRBJ2-1, with TRBD2 identical over 7 bases. V dropped 0 bases and J dropped 4; count of bases not matched to a gene: 12. The germline gives CDR1 DFQATT, CDR2 SNEGSKA (reference sequence). The CDR3 has 17 amino acids. The CDR3 DNA follows: TGCAGTGCTAGAGACTTTCCCCCGGGACTAACTTACAATGAGCAGTTCTTC. This gives the protein CSARDFPPGLTYNEQFF.

The table lists this clonotype with many counts. In DNA form, the CDR3 reads TGTGCCAGCAGACAAGAGACCCAGTACTTC. Amino acids: CASRQETQYF. This rearrangement joins TRBV25-1 to TRBJ2-5; no clear D gene. This CDR3 has 10 amino acids. Germline V lookup: CDR1 MGHDK, CDR2 SYGVNS. V shed 6 bases and J shed 2 bases, with 1 base lying between them.

This clonotype came up many times. The V call is TRBV3-1, the J call TRBJ2-3, with a possible D match to TRBD2 (5 bases). Deletions cut 0 bases from V and 4 bases from J, with 14 bases between. The CDR3 loop spans 16 amino acids. Germline CDR1 and CDR2: LGHDT and YNNKEL (reference sequence). CDR3 in amino acids: CASSQEIAGDSDTQYF. As DNA, the CDR3 is TGTGCCAGCAGCCAAGAAATTGCGGGCGACTCAGATACGCAGTATTTT.

This clonotype came up many times. The chain has TRBV7-2 and TRBJ2-7, with D perhaps TRBD2 (6 bases). Germline assignment: CDR1 SGHTA and CDR2 FQGNSA. Trimming removed 3 bases at V and 2 bases at J, with 14 bases between. The CDR3 has 15 amino acids. This CDR3 reads CASSFQGGVAYEQYF. The CDR3 bases are TGTGCCAGCAGCTTCCAGGGCGGGGTAGCCTACGAGCAGTACTTC.

CDR3 bases: TGTGCCAGCAGTTCCGGACAGGGAGGTGAAGCTTTCTTT. Its translation: CASSSGQGGEAFF. The rearrangement uses TRBV12-3 or TRBV12-4 and TRBJ1-1, with 8 bases fitting TRBD1. V shed 4 bases, J shed 7 bases, and the junction held 5 bases outside the gene matches. There are 13 residues in the CDR3.